This T cell receptor beta chain was identified during a study of radiotherapy plus CTLA-4 blockade in lung cancer. Study-level information: Objective responses were seen in over 15% of patients, disease control in 31%. General study results and limits: Blood TCR clones of tumor origin expanded after radiotherapy plus ipilimumab. Early blood T cell clone changes and increased post-radiation serum interferon-beta were reportedly the strongest response predictors.

The CDR3 has 12 residues. V was clipped by 1 base and J by 1 base, with 1 base between them. The V gene's germline CDR1 is SEHNR and CDR2 FQNEAQ (reference sequence). Patients in the study, people with chemo-refractory metastatic non-small-cell lung cancer, received focal radiation plus ipilimumab CTLA-4 blockade. TCRdb's copy holds only in-frame clones and misses some; the assay was immunoSEQ multiplex PCR. Among 100,000 or so clones, under 85% were seen once, and the ten largest hold 13% to 15%. In regard to this clone: Antigen: not known. Other DNA sequences in the sample encode the same CDR3.

Here the sequenced sample was peripheral blood, taken from a patient treated with radiotherapy plus ipilimumab. This chain uses TRBV7-9 with TRBJ2-5, with unresolved D. The receptor was isolated from a human donor with non-small cell lung cancer that progressed on radiotherapy plus ipilimumab. The CDR3 loop reads CASSLGQETQYF. The CDR3 DNA follows: TGTGCCAGCAGCTTAGGCCAAGAGACCCAGTACTTC.